These 18 T cell receptor beta chains originate from one sample sequenced in a study of cytomegalovirus exposure and HLA in healthy donors. PCR employed 60 Vbeta and 13 Jbeta primers. Repertoires were generated with immunoSEQ multiplex PCR, while TCRdb's copy carries only in-frame clones and drops some. The sample yields roughly 150,000 clones, 75% seen once. The source material was PBMCs. All receptors derive from a female donor in good health and CMV-seronegative.

The chain combines TRBV6-1 with TRBJ2-5; 7 bases fit TRBD1. In germline, CDR1 is MNHNS, CDR2 SASEGT. The CDR3 spans 14 residues. V shed 5 bases and J 2 bases; nucleotides not matched to a gene: 5. The CDR3 spells CASSSGTAQETQYF. The CDR3 DNA reads TGTGCCAGCAGTTCCGGGACAGCACAAGAGACCCAGTACTTC.

The genes are TRBV4-1 and TRBJ2-7; 12 bases are a match to TRBD1. Germline values: CDR1 MGHRA, CDR2 YSYEKL. V trimming: 1 base; J trimming: 6 bases; junction bases outside the gene matches: 7. The CDR3 runs 16 residues. CDR3 loop: CASSQGPGTGGREQYF. DNA for the CDR3: TGCGCCAGCAGCCAAGGTCCCGGGACAGGGGGCCGCGAGCAGTACTTC.

This clone has just one count. The V and J genes are TRBV29-1 and TRBJ2-3, with 7 positions matching TRBD2. This CDR3 comprises 15 residues. Germline CDR1 reads SQVTM; CDR2 reads ANQGSEA. J lost 0 bases, V lost 3 bases, and 6 bases had no gene match. Here the CDR3 DNA reads TGCAGCGTTGAGGGGGGGGACCTTAGCACAGATACGCAGTATTTT. This gives the protein CSVEGGDLSTDTQYF.

This clone was counted once. V and J are TRBV27 and TRBJ1-1, with TRBD1 identical over 8 bases. Losses at the gene ends were 8 bases for V and 7 bases for J; bases not matched to a gene: 6. From germline, CDR1 is MNHEY and CDR2 SMNVEV (reference sequence). CDR3 length: 12 residues. CDR3: CASRTGGLEAFF. In DNA, the CDR3 is TGTGCCAGCCGAACAGGGGGGCTTGAAGCTTTCTTT.

The chain joins TRBV7-2 to TRBJ2-2, with 10 bases fitting TRBD2. This CDR3 is built from 19 residues. Trimming took 5 bases from V and 1 from J; bases not matched to a gene: 13. Germline V gene data show CDR1 as SGHTA and CDR2 as FQGNSA. The CDR3 spells CASSPLGLAGVGNTGELFF. CDR3 in DNA: TGTGCCAGCAGCCCTCTCGGGCTAGCGGGAGTTGGGAACACCGGGGAGCTGTTTTTT.

The genes are TRBV5-1 and TRBJ1-2; 7 bases fit TRBD1. The trim removed 4 bases at V and 1 base at J, leaving 1 base unmatched. CDR1 and CDR2 (germline): SGHRS, YFSETQ. CDR3 length: 13 amino acids. Here the CDR3 reads CASSRDSNYGYTF. The CDR3 nucleotides read TGCGCCAGCAGCAGGGACAGTAACTATGGCTACACCTTC.

This clone was recorded only once. This sequence joins TRBV4-3 and TRBJ1-5; possibly TRBD1 for D (5 bases). The length of the CDR3 is 14 residues. V lost 1 base to trimming and J lost 5 bases, with 9 bases between them. CDR1 and CDR2 (germline): LGHNA, YSLEER. The CDR3 protein is CASSQGRGDQPQHF. The CDR3 DNA reads TGCGCCAGCAGCCAAGGGAGGGGAGATCAGCCCCAGCATTTT.

The chain links TRBV30 to TRBJ1-1; tentative D call: TRBD1 (6 bases). Germline V gene data show CDR1 as GTSNPN and CDR2 as SVGIG (reference sequence). V lost 2 bases and J lost 7, with 14 bases in between. CDR3 length equals 13 residues. CDR3 nucleotide sequence: TGTGCCTGGAGTTCAGGGGCCTGGGGTGAAGCTTTCTTT. Amino acid sequence: CAWSSGAWGEAFF.

Here the CDR3 reads CASSQPIRQGWDNEAFF. CDR3 DNA: TGCGCCAGCAGCCAACCGATACGACAGGGGTGGGATAATGAAGCTTTCTTT. The chain is built from TRBV4-1 and TRBJ1-1; 8 bases map to TRBD1. Germline-derived CDR1 and CDR2 are MGHRA and YSYEKL. The CDR3 spans 17 residues. The V segment lost 2 bases and the J segment 7 bases; nucleotides outside the gene matches: 15.

For the CDR3, the DNA is TGTGCTAGTGGGCGGGGGTCGAACACCGGGGAGCTGTTTTTT. Translation: CASGRGSNTGELFF. The rearrangement joins TRBV12-5 to TRBJ2-2; 7 bases agree with TRBD2. The germline gives CDR1 LGHNT, CDR2 FRNRAP. With 6 bases clipped from V and 0 bases from J, the junction kept 1 base outside the gene matches. The CDR3 totals 14 residues.

J is TRBJ2-5 and V is TRBV7-9; no clear D gene. The V and J ends lost 5 bases and 5 bases respectively, with 6 bases between them. The CDR3 runs 11 residues. Per the germline V gene, CDR1 is SEHNR and CDR2 is FQNEAQ (reference sequence). The CDR3 loop reads CASSPGETQYF. The CDR3 nucleotides are TGTGCCAGCAGCCCCGGGGAGACCCAGTACTTC.

The gene calls are TRBV9 and TRBJ2-5, with unresolved D. This CDR3 spans 14 amino acids. V lost 0 bases and J 4 bases, leaving 10 bases between the germline ends. Per the germline V gene, CDR1 is SGDLS and CDR2 is YYNGEE. The CDR3 spells CASSVDDSPETQYF. DNA for the CDR3: TGTGCCAGCAGCGTAGATGACTCTCCAGAGACCCAGTACTTC.

J is TRBJ2-1 and V is TRBV5-6, with 9 bases matching TRBD2. CDR3 size: 15 residues. V was clipped by 4 bases and J by 2 bases; unmatched bases: 4. In germline, CDR1 is SGHDT, CDR2 YYEEEE. The CDR3 is CASSRLADTYNEQFF. For the CDR3, the DNA is TGTGCCAGCAGCCGACTAGCGGACACCTACAATGAGCAGTTCTTC.

V usage is TRBV19 and J usage is TRBJ1-5, with D hard to call. This CDR3 is built from 17 residues. Trimming removed 1 base at V and 0 bases at J, with 13 bases between. The V gene's germline CDR1 is LNHDA and CDR2 SQIVND (reference sequence). Written as DNA, the CDR3 is TGTGCCAGTAGTATAGCACGGTCCGGGGATAGCAATCAGCCCCAGCATTTT. As protein: CASSIARSGDSNQPQHF.

Concerning this clone itself: Germline is not matched at one junction end, which may reflect a read error. This chain joins TRBV6-5 and TRBJ1-4, with 8 bases that match TRBD1. The V gene's germline CDR1 is MNHEY and CDR2 SVGAGI. This CDR3 comprises 11 residues. This CDR3 reads CASSPGDRRIF. The CDR3 DNA sequence: TGTGCCAGCAGCCCTGGGGACAGGCGGATTTTT.

The chain links TRBV6-5 to TRBJ2-7, with D possibly being TRBD2 (6 bases). The V gene lost 6 bases and the J gene lost 4 bases, with 19 bases spanning the gap. From germline, CDR1 is MNHEY and CDR2 SVGAGI. This CDR3 is 15 amino acids long. The CDR3 DNA reads TGTGCCAGCAGCCGTCGGGAGTTCTGGGAGTACGAGCAGTACTTC. This translates into CASSRREFWEYEQYF.

The chain is built from TRBV29-1 and TRBJ2-1; no definite D call. CDR1 and CDR2 from the germline V gene are SQVTM and ANQGSEA. V was cut by 7 bases and J by 7 bases, with 17 bases left in between. CDR3 length: 13 amino acids. The CDR3 region has the DNA TGCAGCGCTACGGGTCGTCTTCCGAATGAGCAGTTCTTC. Amino acids: CSATGRLPNEQFF.

This clone appeared a few times. V is TRBV30 and J is TRBJ2-7; D remains unclear. The CDR3 contains 13 residues. Germline V gene sequence: CDR1 GTSNPN, CDR2 SVGIG (reference sequence). Trimming removed 0 bases from V and 3 bases from J, with 9 bases in between. The chain's CDR3 is CAWSVVGRYEQYF. DNA of the CDR3: TGTGCCTGGAGTGTCGTTGGGCGCTACGAGCAGTACTTC.